Listed below are T cell receptor beta chains from one sample, sequenced in a study of identifying expanded T cells in peripheral blood. Clones were sequenced by immunoSEQ multiplex PCR, and TCRdb holds only the in-frame ones, with some missing. The sample records tens of thousands of clones, around 84% being singletons. Sequencing was done on a sample of blood. Receptor source: a person aged 18-70 years in good health. Both conserved end residues are part of each CDR3. A D gene is named only where the DNA matches it firmly. Clone size appears in some rows only: once, few, many, or a class for an expanded clone.

cdr3_nt: TGTGCCAGCAGCCCTAACACCGGGGAGCTGTTTTTT; cdr3_aa: CASSPNTGELFF; v_call: TRBV9; j_call: TRBJ2-2; clone_size: .; d_call: .
cdr3_nt: TGTGCCAGCTCTCTAGGTACAGGCGAAGAGACCCAGTACTTC; cdr3_aa: CASSLGTGEETQYF; v_call: TRBV18; j_call: TRBJ2-5; clone_size: .; d_call: .
cdr3_nt: TGTGCCTGGAGTGTAGGGGGGCGCGGAGCTTTCTTT; cdr3_aa: CAWSVGGRGAFF; v_call: TRBV30; j_call: TRBJ1-1; clone_size: .; d_call: .
cdr3_nt: TGTGCCACCCAGCTTACGGGGGCCCAGTACGAGCAGTACTTC; cdr3_aa: CATQLTGAQYEQYF; v_call: TRBV11-2; j_call: TRBJ2-7; clone_size: .; d_call: .
cdr3_nt: TGTGCCAGCAGCTTTACGGGGGCAGGGGGTTTTAGCAATCAGCCCCAGCATTTT; cdr3_aa: CASSFTGAGGFSNQPQHF; v_call: TRBV7-2; j_call: TRBJ1-5; clone_size: .; d_call: TRBD1
cdr3_nt: TGTGCCAGCAGCCCGGGACAGGGAGGGTACAATGAGCAGTTCTTC; cdr3_aa: CASSPGQGGYNEQFF; v_call: TRBV11-3; j_call: TRBJ2-1; clone_size: .; d_call: TRBD1
cdr3_nt: TGTGCCAGCAGCTCACAAACAGATACGCAGTATTTT; cdr3_aa: CASSSQTDTQYF; v_call: TRBV7-9; j_call: TRBJ2-3; clone_size: once; d_call: .
cdr3_nt: TGCGCCAGCAGCTTGATTAGGCGGACTGAAGCTTTCTTT; cdr3_aa: CASSLIRRTEAFF; v_call: TRBV5-1; j_call: TRBJ1-1; clone_size: .; d_call: .
cdr3_nt: TGCGCCAGGACCCTGGGTGACAGGGCAAAAAGCTACGAGCAGTACTTC; cdr3_aa: CARTLGDRAKSYEQYF; v_call: TRBV10-1; j_call: TRBJ2-7; clone_size: .; d_call: TRBD1
cdr3_nt: TGTGCCAGCAGGCTAGCGGGGACCTACGAGCAGTACTTC; cdr3_aa: CASRLAGTYEQYF; v_call: TRBV7-2; j_call: TRBJ2-7; clone_size: .; d_call: TRBD2
cdr3_nt: TGTGCCAGCAGCAAGAGTAGGACTAGCATTACGCAGTATTTT; cdr3_aa: CASSKSRTSITQYF; v_call: TRBV7-2; j_call: TRBJ2-3; clone_size: .; d_call: TRBD2
cdr3_nt: TGTGCCAGCAGTCCCGCAGGGCAGGACTCCTACGAGCAGTACTTC; cdr3_aa: CASSPAGQDSYEQYF; v_call: TRBV28; j_call: TRBJ2-7; clone_size: .; d_call: .
cdr3_nt: TGTGCCAGCAGCTTATTGAGGAAGACCCAGTACTTC; cdr3_aa: CASSLLRKTQYF; v_call: TRBV7-6; j_call: TRBJ2-5; clone_size: .; d_call: .
cdr3_nt: TGTGCCAGCAGCGGGCAGGTGGGGGAGACCCAGTACTTC; cdr3_aa: CASSGQVGETQYF; v_call: TRBV9; j_call: TRBJ2-5; clone_size: few; d_call: .
cdr3_nt: TGTGCCAGCAGCGTTCGGGACACATACTATGGCTACACCTTC; cdr3_aa: CASSVRDTYYGYTF; v_call: TRBV7-8; j_call: TRBJ1-2; clone_size: .; d_call: .
cdr3_nt: TGTGCCAGCAGCGTAGGGGGACAGGGGACCTACGAGCAGTACTTC; cdr3_aa: CASSVGGQGTYEQYF; v_call: TRBV9; j_call: TRBJ2-7; clone_size: .; d_call: TRBD1
cdr3_nt: TGTGCCAGCAGTTTAGCGGGAGGGAGCACAGATACGCAGTATTTT; cdr3_aa: CASSLAGGSTDTQYF; v_call: TRBV6-5; j_call: TRBJ2-3; clone_size: .; d_call: TRBD2
cdr3_nt: TGTGCCATCAGTGACGACAGAGGCCTACACGACACCACAGATGAGCAGTTCTTC; cdr3_aa: CAISDDRGLHDTTDEQFF; v_call: TRBV10-3; j_call: TRBJ2-1; clone_size: .; d_call: .
cdr3_nt: TGTGCCAGCAGTTTGACTAGCGGGACGAGAGACGAGCAGTACTTC; cdr3_aa: CASSLTSGTRDEQYF; v_call: TRBV27; j_call: TRBJ2-7; clone_size: .; d_call: TRBD2
cdr3_nt: TGTGCCAGCAGTTTAATACCCGGGACCGCGAAAGGGCAGTACTTC; cdr3_aa: CASSLIPGTAKGQYF; v_call: TRBV28; j_call: TRBJ2-7; clone_size: .; d_call: .
cdr3_nt: TGTGCCAGCAGCGGTGCAGGGACAGGCTCCCACGAGCAGTACTTC; cdr3_aa: CASSGAGTGSHEQYF; v_call: TRBV9; j_call: TRBJ2-7; clone_size: .; d_call: TRBD1
cdr3_nt: TGTGCCAGCAGCGTAGCTGTGGGGGAGATCGAGCAGTACTTC; cdr3_aa: CASSVAVGEIEQYF; v_call: TRBV9; j_call: TRBJ2-7; clone_size: .; d_call: .
cdr3_nt: TGTGCCAGCAGTGGGGCGACAGGGAATGAAAAACTGTTTTTT; cdr3_aa: CASSGATGNEKLFF; v_call: TRBV27; j_call: TRBJ1-4; clone_size: .; d_call: TRBD1
cdr3_nt: TGTGCCAGCAGCATTCTGGACAGGTACACTGAAGCTTTCTTT; cdr3_aa: CASSILDRYTEAFF; v_call: TRBV7-2; j_call: TRBJ1-1; clone_size: .; d_call: TRBD1
cdr3_nt: TGTGCCAGCAGCTTAGAAATGACCGGGGAGCTGTTTTTT; cdr3_aa: CASSLEMTGELFF; v_call: TRBV7-2; j_call: TRBJ2-2; clone_size: once; d_call: .
cdr3_nt: TGTGCTAGTGGTTTGAGAATCCCGACAGAGTTTCTCATGAACACTGAAGCTTTCTTT; cdr3_aa: CASGLRIPTEFLMNTEAFF; v_call: TRBV12-5; j_call: TRBJ1-1; clone_size: once; d_call: .
cdr3_nt: TGTGCCAGTAGTCTCCTTCTCTTCCCCTCGGGGACCGGGGAGCTGTTTTTT; cdr3_aa: CASSLLLFPSGTGELFF; v_call: TRBV19; j_call: TRBJ2-2; clone_size: once; d_call: .
cdr3_nt: TGTGCCAGCAGTCCCTCAGCAGGTGGTACCTACGAGCAGTACTTC; cdr3_aa: CASSPSAGGTYEQYF; v_call: TRBV28; j_call: TRBJ2-7; clone_size: many; d_call: .
cdr3_nt: TGTGCCAGCAGTTCCTCGGCGTGGGGTCAGCCCCAGCATTTT; cdr3_aa: CASSSSAWGQPQHF; v_call: TRBV6-5; j_call: TRBJ1-5; clone_size: .; d_call: .
cdr3_nt: TGTGCCTGGAGCCAGGAAGGAGAAGCTTTCTTT; cdr3_aa: CAWSQEGEAFF; v_call: TRBV30; j_call: TRBJ1-1; clone_size: once; d_call: .
cdr3_nt: TGTGCCAGCAGCTTAGCGGGACAGTACTCTGGAAACACCATATATTTT; cdr3_aa: CASSLAGQYSGNTIYF; v_call: TRBV7-9; j_call: TRBJ1-3; clone_size: medium-sized; d_call: TRBD1